The rows below give T cell receptor beta chains drawn from one sample of a study of blood T cell repertoires in COVID-19. The repertoire was sequenced with immunoSEQ multiplex PCR; TCRdb's copy has only in-frame clones and lacks some. Among about 150,000 clones listed, more than 75% were seen once. Sequencing used peripheral blood. All receptors derive from a man in his 60s with acute or convalescent COVID-19. The CDR3 runs from the conserved cysteine through the conserved F or W. The D gene is left open where the match is weak. The size entry is marked missing in some rows and otherwise reads once, few, many or a size class.

size: once; D: TRBD1; J: TRBJ2-7; V: TRBV11-3; DNA: TGTGCCAGCAGCAAACCGGGACAGGAGGCCGAGCAGTACTTC; CDR3: CASSKPGQEAEQYF
size: -; D: TRBD2; J: TRBJ2-7; V: TRBV5-1; DNA: TGCGCCAGCAGCCCCGGGGGGGGCTACGAGCAGTACTTC; CDR3: CASSPGGGYEQYF
size: -; D: -; J: TRBJ1-1; V: TRBV4-1; DNA: TGCGCCAGCAGCCATATCGGGACAAATAATGAAGCTTTCTTT; CDR3: CASSHIGTNNEAFF
size: -; D: -; J: TRBJ1-5; V: TRBV19; DNA: TGTGCCAGTAGTCTCTGGGGGGGAGATCAGCCCCAGCATTTT; CDR3: CASSLWGGDQPQHF
size: -; D: TRBD2; J: TRBJ2-1; V: TRBV7-9; DNA: TGTGCCAGCAGCTTACCCATAGCGGGAGCCCATGAGCAGTTCTTC; CDR3: CASSLPIAGAHEQFF
size: few; D: TRBD2; J: TRBJ2-7; V: TRBV7-6; DNA: TGTGCCAGCAGCTTAGTGGGGGGAGCGGGGGGTACCTACGAGCAGTACTTC; CDR3: CASSLVGGAGGTYEQYF
size: -; D: TRBD2; J: TRBJ2-1; V: TRBV5-1; DNA: TGCGCCAGCAGCCCGGACTTAGCGGGAGGGCCTGGGGGTGAGCAGTTCTTC; CDR3: CASSPDLAGGPGGEQFF
size: -; D: -; J: TRBJ2-1; V: TRBV10-3; DNA: TGTGCCACCATATCGGGGAGCAACAATGAGCAGTTCTTC; CDR3: CATISGSNNEQFF
size: -; D: TRBD1; J: TRBJ1-2; V: TRBV28; DNA: TGTGCCAGCACCTCAGAAGGGACAGGGGAGGGCTACACCTTC; CDR3: CASTSEGTGEGYTF
size: -; D: -; J: TRBJ1-4; V: TRBV18; DNA: TGTGCCAGCTCACCGAGGGGGGGCAAGGCAACTAATGAAAAACTGTTTTTT; CDR3: CASSPRGGKATNEKLFF
size: -; D: TRBD2; J: TRBJ2-5; V: TRBV29-1; DNA: TGCAGCGTCCGGGAGGGCCTCGAGACCCAGTACTTC; CDR3: CSVREGLETQYF
size: -; D: TRBD1; J: TRBJ1-1; V: TRBV18; DNA: TGTGCCAGCTTACCTGACAGGGGGCTGGTGAACACTGAAGCTTTCTTT; CDR3: CASLPDRGLVNTEAFF
size: once; D: TRBD1; J: TRBJ1-1; V: TRBV6-5; DNA: TGTGCCAGCAGACCACAGGGGGCGCACACTGAAGCTTTCTTT; CDR3: CASRPQGAHTEAFF
size: few; D: TRBD2; J: TRBJ2-3; V: TRBV3-1/TRBV3-2; DNA: TGTGCCAGCAGCCAAAACCTAGCGGGAGGCGCAGATACGCAGTATTTT; CDR3: CASSQNLAGGADTQYF
size: once; D: TRBD1; J: TRBJ2-3; V: TRBV7-9; DNA: TGTGCCAGCAGCGCCTCCCGGGACAGGCTTAGAACAGATACGCAGTATTTT; CDR3: CASSASRDRLRTDTQYF
size: -; D: TRBD1; J: TRBJ2-7; V: TRBV29-1; DNA: TGCAGCGTTGAGGGCATCGGACAGGCGCCCTACGAGCAGTACTTC; CDR3: CSVEGIGQAPYEQYF
size: -; D: TRBD2; J: TRBJ2-3; V: TRBV18; DNA: TGTGCCAGCTCACCGACTAGCGGCACAGATACGCAGTATTTT; CDR3: CASSPTSGTDTQYF
size: few; D: TRBD1; J: TRBJ1-3; V: TRBV28; DNA: TGTGCCGGTCGAGGGGGCGGTTCGGGAAACACCATATATTTT; CDR3: CAGRGGGSGNTIYF
size: few; D: -; J: TRBJ1-1; V: TRBV5-1; DNA: TGCGCCAGCAGCTTGGGTGGGGGGTCCATGAACACTGAAGCTTTCTTT; CDR3: CASSLGGGSMNTEAFF
size: -; D: -; J: TRBJ1-4; V: TRBV3-1/TRBV3-2; DNA: TGTGCCAGCAGCCAAGAGGTACGGGATGAAAAACTGTTTTTT; CDR3: CASSQEVRDEKLFF
size: few; D: -; J: TRBJ1-2; V: TRBV24-1; DNA: TGTGCCACCAGTGATGGACAGCCTAACTATGGCTACACCTTC; CDR3: CATSDGQPNYGYTF
size: -; D: TRBD1; J: TRBJ2-3; V: TRBV29-1; DNA: TGCAGCGTTGAAGATCATTTAGGACAGGGATCCGAGGATACGCAGTATTTT; CDR3: CSVEDHLGQGSEDTQYF
size: many; D: TRBD2; J: TRBJ2-2; V: TRBV7-9; DNA: TGTGCCAGCAGTTCGACACTAGCGGGCTATAATCCCGGGGAGCTGTTTTTT; CDR3: CASSSTLAGYNPGELFF
size: once; D: -; J: TRBJ2-7; V: TRBV5-1; DNA: TGCGCCAGCAGCTTGGCCGGGGAAGTACGGGAGCAGTACTTC; CDR3: CASSLAGEVREQYF
size: -; D: TRBD1; J: TRBJ2-5; V: TRBV7-8; DNA: TGTGCCAGCAGCCGGACAGGGGTAAAAGAGACCCAGTACTTC; CDR3: CASSRTGVKETQYF
size: few; D: -; J: TRBJ2-5; V: TRBV25-1; DNA: TGTGCCAGCAGTGAATTTCAGGAGGAAGAGACCCAGTACTTC; CDR3: CASSEFQEEETQYF
size: -; D: -; J: TRBJ1-5; V: TRBV9; DNA: TGTGCCAGCAGCGGCGAACAGGGTCAGAAGAATCAGCCCCAGCATTTT; CDR3: CASSGEQGQKNQPQHF
size: few; D: -; J: TRBJ2-3; V: TRBV10-3; DNA: TGTGCCACCGGCACAGATACGCAGTATTTT; CDR3: CATGTDTQYF
size: -; D: TRBD2; J: TRBJ2-2; V: TRBV27; DNA: TGTGCCAGCAGGATTATCATGGGTGGCGGGGGGCTGGTTACCGGGGAGCTGTTTTTT; CDR3: CASRIIMGGGGLVTGELFF
size: -; D: -; J: TRBJ1-5; V: TRBV5-5; DNA: TGTGCCAGCAGGACCGACCCTTGGACAGACAATCAGCCCCAGCATTTT; CDR3: CASRTDPWTDNQPQHF
size: -; D: TRBD1; J: TRBJ2-7; V: TRBV19; DNA: TGTGCCAGCTCCGGGACAGGGGGCAGCGAGCAGTACTTC; CDR3: CASSGTGGSEQYF
size: -; D: -; J: TRBJ2-1; V: TRBV13; DNA: TGTGCCAGCAGCTTAGTCGTTAGCTACAATGAGCAGTTCTTC; CDR3: CASSLVVSYNEQFF
size: -; D: TRBD2; J: TRBJ2-3; V: TRBV28; DNA: TGTGCCAGCAGTCCCGGGGGGGGCACAGATACGCAGTATTTT; CDR3: CASSPGGGTDTQYF
size: -; D: TRBD2; J: TRBJ2-3; V: TRBV29-1; DNA: TGCAGCGTTGGGGTGGCGGGAGCGGGAGAGGGGTATCTCACAGATACGCAGTATTTT; CDR3: CSVGVAGAGEGYLTDTQYF
size: -; D: TRBD1; J: TRBJ1-2; V: TRBV5-6; DNA: TGTGCCAGCAGCTTGGGAAGTAGCGGACAGGGGATGTTTGGCTACACCTTC; CDR3: CASSLGSSGQGMFGYTF
size: -; D: TRBD2; J: TRBJ2-1; V: TRBV6-5; DNA: TGTGCCAGCAGATTAATAGCGGGAGGTCGGGATGAGCAGTTCTTC; CDR3: CASRLIAGGRDEQFF
size: -; D: TRBD2; J: TRBJ2-1; V: TRBV9; DNA: TGTGCCAGCAGCCCTAGCGGGACCCCCTACAATGAGCAGTTCTTC; CDR3: CASSPSGTPYNEQFF
size: -; D: -; J: TRBJ2-1; V: TRBV6-5; DNA: TGTGCCAGCAGTACCCTTCGCGGGTCCGGCAATGAGCAGTTCTTC; CDR3: CASSTLRGSGNEQFF
size: -; D: TRBD2; J: TRBJ2-1; V: TRBV18; DNA: TGTGCCAGCTCTCCACCTTCGCGGGGGTACAATGAGCAGTTCTTC; CDR3: CASSPPSRGYNEQFF
size: once; D: -; J: TRBJ1-6; V: TRBV19; DNA: TGTGCCAGTAGTATACGGAGGATTAACTCGGGTAATTCACCCCTCCACTTT; CDR3: CASSIRRINSGNSPLHF
size: -; D: TRBD1; J: TRBJ2-7; V: TRBV5-1; DNA: TGCGCCAGCAGACGGGACAGCTACGAGCAGTACTTC; CDR3: CASRRDSYEQYF
size: -; D: TRBD2; J: TRBJ2-5; V: TRBV2; DNA: TGTGCCAGCAGTGGATCGGGAGGATGGCAAGAGACCCAGTACTTC; CDR3: CASSGSGGWQETQYF
size: once; D: -; J: TRBJ2-7; V: TRBV6-5; DNA: TGTGCCAGCAGTCCTTGGACAGACTACGAGCAGTACTTC; CDR3: CASSPWTDYEQYF
size: once; D: TRBD1; J: TRBJ2-7; V: TRBV6-5; DNA: TGTGCCAGCAGTTACTCGGGACAGGGGGCGTACGAGCAGTACTTC; CDR3: CASSYSGQGAYEQYF
size: -; D: TRBD1; J: TRBJ1-1; V: TRBV12-5; DNA: TGTGCTAGTGGTCCCGGGACAGGGTGGGGAAACACTGAAGCTTTCTTT; CDR3: CASGPGTGWGNTEAFF
size: -; D: -; J: TRBJ2-7; V: TRBV2; DNA: TGTGCCAGCAGTGGTCTAGACCACGGGCAGTACTTC; CDR3: CASSGLDHGQYF